Presented here are 31 T cell receptor beta chains from one specimen sequenced in a study of PD-L1 blockade in urothelial cancer. Repertoires were generated with immunoSEQ multiplex PCR, while TCRdb's copy carries only in-frame clones and drops some. The sample lists 41,000 or so clones, approximately 81% occurring once. Noted time point: peripheral blood 6 weeks after treatment start. The sample was PBMCs, taken around atezolizumab (anti-PD-L1) treatment. All receptors come from a man between 65 and 80 years old with urothelial cancer.

The chain is built from TRBV5-4 and TRBJ1-4; D remains ambiguous. This CDR3 region has 14 residues. Germline loops: CDR1 SGHNT, CDR2 YYREEE (reference sequence). V dropped 6 bases and J dropped 7 bases, with 16 bases sitting between them. The CDR3 DNA follows: TGTGCCAGCACCTCGGACGATGGGAGTGAAAAACTGTTTTTT. Its translation is CASTSDDGSEKLFF.

This sequence joins TRBV5-1 and TRBJ1-3; no clear D. Trimming stripped 0 bases from V and 3 bases from J, with 4 bases between. This CDR3 spans 13 amino acids. Germline V gives CDR1 SGHRS, CDR2 YFSETQ. This chain's CDR3 is CASSLELGNTIYF. Written as DNA, the CDR3 is TGCGCCAGCAGCTTGGAGCTTGGAAACACCATATATTTT.

This clone was detected once. The V call is TRBV4-1, the J call TRBJ1-1; 7 positions agree with TRBD1. Germline-derived CDR1 and CDR2 are MGHRA and YSYEKL. The CDR3 length is 14 residues. J gave up 7 bases and V 2 bases, and 7 bases lay outside the gene matches. The CDR3 here is CASSQTDRRGEAFF. CDR3 bases: TGCGCCAGCAGCCAAACGGACAGGAGGGGTGAAGCTTTCTTT.

J is TRBJ1-1 and V is TRBV6-5; D gene unclear. Looked up from germline, CDR1 is MNHEY and CDR2 is SVGAGI. The CDR3 is 15 residues long. V gave up 0 bases and J gave up 4 bases, with 12 bases separating them. CDR3 in amino acids: CASSYSTGIVTEAFF. Here the CDR3 DNA reads TGTGCCAGCAGTTACTCGACCGGGATAGTCACTGAAGCTTTCTTT.

J is TRBJ2-2 and V is TRBV2; D gene uncertain. The V gene lost 6 bases and the J gene lost 2 bases, with 16 bases spanning the gap. This CDR3 has 16 amino acids. Germline V gene lookup returns CDR1 SNHLY and CDR2 FYNNEI. The CDR3 region is CASSALLASNTGELFF. CDR3 DNA: TGTGCCAGCAGCGCCCTGCTTGCGAGTAACACCGGGGAGCTGTTTTTT.

This clone was observed once. The chain carries TRBV9 and TRBJ2-1; TRBD2 aligns across 14 bases. Trimming at V came to 3 bases and at J to 2 bases, leaving 7 bases not matched to a gene. This CDR3 contains 18 residues. Germline CDR1 is SGDLS and CDR2 is YYNGEE. Written as DNA, the CDR3 is TGTGCCAGCAGCGGGGGACTAGCGGGAGAGTCGGCCTACAATGAGCAGTTCTTC. This translates into CASSGGLAGESAYNEQFF.

The chain couples TRBV5-6 to TRBJ2-7; tentatively, D is TRBD2 (5 bases). Germline V gene data show CDR1 as SGHDT and CDR2 as YYEEEE. CDR3 length: 13 amino acids. The V end was cut by 5 bases, the J end by 6 bases, with 15 bases between. The CDR3 nucleotides are TGTGCCAGCAGTTATGAGACTATACCCGAGCAGTACTTC. It is translated as CASSYETIPEQYF.

For the CDR3, the DNA is TGTGCCAGCAGGGATACAGGGGTCAAGCAGTTCTTC. Amino acids: CASRDTGVKQFF. This sequence joins TRBV6-4 and TRBJ2-1; 7 nucleotides match TRBD1. This CDR3 contains 12 residues. The V gene's germline CDR1 is MRHNA and CDR2 SNTAGT. Germline trimming cut 6 bases from V and 11 bases from J; bases unmatched to any gene: 7.

This clone was detected once. The chain carries TRBV25-1 and TRBJ2-5; no firm D call. Trimming took off 1 base at V and 2 bases at J, with 8 bases between the two ends. The CDR3 contains 14 residues. Germline V lookup: CDR1 MGHDK, CDR2 SYGVNS. This CDR3 is CASSELASQETQYF. The CDR3 DNA reads TGTGCCAGCAGTGAATTGGCCAGTCAAGAGACCCAGTACTTC.

The chain links TRBV2 to TRBJ1-1; weak D call: TRBD1 (5 bases). V dropped 4 bases and J dropped 1 base, with 10 bases sitting between them. Germline loops: CDR1 SNHLY, CDR2 FYNNEI. The CDR3 is 14 amino acids. The DNA for the CDR3 is TGTGCCAGCAGTGGGGAGGGGACGAACACTGAAGCTTTCTTT. This translates into CASSGEGTNTEAFF.

This chain links TRBV4-1 with TRBJ2-1; TRBD2 matches 10 bases. Germline CDR1 is MGHRA and CDR2 is YSYEKL. The CDR3 is made up of 16 amino acids. J gave up 0 bases and V 3 bases, and 2 bases lay outside the gene matches. CDR3 in amino acids: CASSQIAGGSYNEQFF. DNA of the CDR3: TGCGCCAGCAGCCAGATAGCGGGAGGCTCCTACAATGAGCAGTTCTTC.

The V call is TRBV19, the J call TRBJ1-3, with D unresolved. The germline CDR1 and CDR2 sequences are LNHDA and SQIVND (reference sequence). With 7 bases removed from V and 2 bases from J, the gap between germline ends came to 12 bases. CDR3 length: 14 residues. CDR3 amino acids: CASISTLPGNTIYF. The CDR3, as DNA: TGTGCCAGTATTTCTACTCTCCCTGGAAACACCATATATTTT.

This clone was detected only a few times. The chain carries TRBV2 and TRBJ1-2; D might be TRBD1 (5 bases). The CDR3 is 14 amino acids. The germline gives CDR1 SNHLY, CDR2 FYNNEI. Trimming left V 6 bases short and J 8 bases short, with 19 bases between. Written as DNA, the CDR3 is TGTGCCAGCAGGGTGGGACTTAGGGAACCGGGCTACACCTTC. It codes for CASRVGLREPGYTF.

The chain uses TRBV6-4 and TRBJ1-2, with 9 bases lining up with TRBD1. This CDR3 has 15 residues. After removal of 6 bases from V and 4 bases from J, the junction contained 9 bases not matched to a gene. From germline, CDR1 is MRHNA and CDR2 SNTAGT. The CDR3 sequence: CASRPPGQGSYGYTF. Here the CDR3 DNA reads TGTGCCAGCAGGCCGCCGGGACAGGGAAGCTATGGCTACACCTTC.

The CDR3: CASSRGQGSYEQYF. Here the CDR3 DNA reads TGTGCCAGCAGTAGGGGACAGGGGTCCTACGAGCAGTACTTC. The chain combines TRBV6-6 with TRBJ2-7, with 10 bases identical to TRBD1. Germline CDR1 and CDR2: MNHNY and SVGAGI (reference sequence). The CDR3 sequence is 14 residues long. The junction had 2 bases not matched to a gene; V was cut back by 5 bases and J by 1 base.

This clone showed up just once. V and J are TRBV7-2 and TRBJ2-7; 8 bases align to TRBD1. The J segment lost 6 bases and the V segment lost 0 bases, leaving 4 bases of the junction unmatched. Germline lookup yields CDR1 SGHTA and CDR2 FQGNSA. This CDR3 comprises 14 residues. DNA for the CDR3: TGTGCCAGCAGCTTAGCGGCCCAGGGGGCCGAGCAGTACTTC. Translated: CASSLAAQGAEQYF.

The chain combines TRBV10-2 with TRBJ1-1, with D perhaps TRBD1 (6 bases). V shed 9 bases and J shed 0 bases, with 11 bases lying between them. The CDR3 has 13 amino acids. Germline-derived CDR1 and CDR2 are WSHSY and SAAADI. In nucleotides, the CDR3 is TGCGCCAGTCTAGGGGGGGTGAACACTGAAGCTTTCTTT. It translates to CASLGGVNTEAFF.

The chain uses TRBV19 and TRBJ2-7; possibly TRBD2 for D (6 bases). Germline values: CDR1 LNHDA, CDR2 SQIVND (reference sequence). V was cut by 3 bases and J by 1 base, with 10 bases left in between. The CDR3 runs to 14 residues. CDR3 coding DNA: TGTGCCAGTAGTATGGGACTTCTTTCCTACGAGCAGTACTTC. Translation: CASSMGLLSYEQYF.

The V and J genes are TRBV29-1 and TRBJ2-1; the match to TRBD2 covers 8 bases. The CDR3 has 16 residues. V lost 7 bases and J lost 3; bases outside the gene matches: 14. Germline V gene sequence: CDR1 SQVTM, CDR2 ANQGSEA. The CDR3 sequence is CSALMGGGRFYNEQFF. For the CDR3, the DNA is TGCAGCGCCCTAATGGGGGGCGGGAGGTTCTACAATGAGCAGTTCTTC.

The genes are TRBV12-2 and TRBJ2-1; the DNA was not compared with TRBD2, the D call given in the table. TRBV12-2 is tagged as a pseudogene. The CDR3 is made up of 16 amino acids. The chain's CDR3 is CASRLAKTSGRGEQFF. CDR3 nucleotides: TGTGCAAGTCGCTTAGCGAAGACTAGCGGGAGAGGCGAGCAGTTCTTC.

This chain links TRBV6-1 with TRBJ2-7; 11 bases are shared with TRBD2. Germline trimming cut 0 bases from V and 2 bases from J; bases unmatched to any gene: 6. The V gene's germline CDR1 is MNHNS and CDR2 SASEGT. CDR3 length equals 17 residues. CDR3 loop: CASSEAGTSGLPYEQYF. CDR3 nucleotides: TGTGCCAGCAGTGAAGCAGGGACTAGCGGTCTCCCCTACGAGCAGTACTTC.

In this sample, this clone turned up a few times. The chain recombines TRBV5-1 with TRBJ1-2; 10 positions match TRBD1. The CDR3 consists of 16 residues. V lost 2 bases, J lost 8 bases, and 12 bases stayed unmatched. Germline loops: CDR1 SGHRS, CDR2 YFSETQ. DNA of the CDR3: TGCGCCAGCAGCTTTAATGCCGGGACAGGGGCTTGGGGCTACACCTTC. Its protein is CASSFNAGTGAWGYTF.

This chain joins TRBV14 and TRBJ1-2; a weak D match, TRBD1 (6 bases). The CDR3 is 16 residues long. The ends were cut back, 0 bases at V and 4 bases at J, with 15 bases in the middle. CDR1 and CDR2 from the germline V gene are SGHDN and FVKESK. CDR3 DNA: TGTGCCAGCAGCCAAGATCTGTCGGGGGGCTTCTATGGCTACACCTTC. Translated: CASSQDLSGGFYGYTF.

This chain links TRBV5-1 with TRBJ2-3; D is undetermined. The V gene lost 0 bases and the J gene lost 3 bases, with 11 bases spanning the gap. The CDR3 is 15 amino acids. Germline V lookup: CDR1 SGHRS, CDR2 YFSETQ. In DNA form, the CDR3 reads TGCGCCAGCAGCTTGGACAACAGAGAAACAGATACGCAGTATTTT. It codes for CASSLDNRETDTQYF. Complete variable domain (other parts from reference TRBV5-1 and TRBJ2-3): KAGVTQTPRYLIKTRGQQVTLSCSPISGHRSVSWYQQTPGQGLQFLFEYFSETQRNKGNFPGRFSGRQFSNSRSEMNVSTLELGDSALYLCASSLDNRETDTQYFGPGTRLTVL.

The genes are TRBV6-6 and TRBJ2-7; 11 nucleotides match TRBD2. V was clipped by 6 bases and J by 1 base; unmatched bases: 5. The length of the CDR3 is 15 residues. Germline CDR1 and CDR2: MNHNY and SVGAGI (reference sequence). The CDR3 region has the DNA TGTGCCAGCAGGGATAGCGGGAGGGAGTCCTACGAGCAGTACTTC. Protein sequence: CASRDSGRESYEQYF.

This clone showed up just a few times. This chain joins TRBV4-1 and TRBJ1-5; unclear D gene. CDR3 length: 15 residues. CDR1 and CDR2 (germline): MGHRA, YSYEKL. Trimming pared 0 bases from V and 0 bases from J, leaving 6 bases between. The CDR3 spells CASSQDIYSNQPQHF. The CDR3 DNA follows: TGCGCCAGCAGCCAAGATATTTATAGCAATCAGCCCCAGCATTTT.

This clone was seen only a few times. The rearrangement joins TRBV11-2 to TRBJ1-1, with a weak D call TRBD1 (6 bases). Trimming removed 0 bases from V and 4 bases from J, with 9 bases in between. Per the germline V gene, CDR1 is SGHAT and CDR2 is FQNNGV. This CDR3 spans 14 amino acids. The CDR3 nucleotides read TGTGCCAGCAGCTTAGAACGAGGGGGCACTGAAGCTTTCTTT. Translation gives CASSLERGGTEAFF.

CDR3 in amino acids: CASSLRTGRTDTQYF. The DNA of the CDR3 is TGTGCCAGTAGTCTCAGGACAGGGCGCACAGATACGCAGTATTTT. The V and J genes are TRBV19 and TRBJ2-3, with 8 bases identical to TRBD1. The CDR3 runs 15 residues. Germline trimming cut 5 bases from V and 1 base from J; bases unmatched to any gene: 5. Per germline, CDR1 LNHDA and CDR2 SQIVND (reference sequence).

This clone has only a few counts. The germline gene is not matched at one end of the junction; a read error may be the cause. This chain uses TRBV10-3 with TRBJ2-7; 9 nucleotides line up with TRBD1. The CDR3 is 13 residues long. Per germline, CDR1 ENHRY and CDR2 SYGVKD. CDR3 loop: CAISDFTRTGEDF. In nucleotides, the CDR3 is TGTGCCATCAGTGACTTCACCCGGACAGGGGAGGACTTC.

The chain couples TRBV9 to TRBJ2-1; tentatively, D is TRBD2 (5 bases). Germline-derived CDR1 and CDR2 are SGDLS and YYNGEE. The CDR3 has 16 amino acids. V was clipped by 5 bases and J by 0 bases, with 15 bases between them. DNA for the CDR3: TGTGCCAGCAGTAAAGGAGGAGAGAGCTCCTACAATGAGCAGTTCTTC. Amino acid sequence: CASSKGGESSYNEQFF.

This clone has just a few counts. The V and J genes are TRBV30 and TRBJ1-1; D ambiguous. Germline V gene data show CDR1 as GTSNPN and CDR2 as SVGIG (reference sequence). V gave up 4 bases and J gave up 7 bases, with 13 bases separating them. This CDR3 spans 12 amino acids. CDR3 sequence (DNA): TGTGCCTGGACTAGACGTTTAGATGAAGCTTTCTTT. Its protein is CAWTRRLDEAFF.